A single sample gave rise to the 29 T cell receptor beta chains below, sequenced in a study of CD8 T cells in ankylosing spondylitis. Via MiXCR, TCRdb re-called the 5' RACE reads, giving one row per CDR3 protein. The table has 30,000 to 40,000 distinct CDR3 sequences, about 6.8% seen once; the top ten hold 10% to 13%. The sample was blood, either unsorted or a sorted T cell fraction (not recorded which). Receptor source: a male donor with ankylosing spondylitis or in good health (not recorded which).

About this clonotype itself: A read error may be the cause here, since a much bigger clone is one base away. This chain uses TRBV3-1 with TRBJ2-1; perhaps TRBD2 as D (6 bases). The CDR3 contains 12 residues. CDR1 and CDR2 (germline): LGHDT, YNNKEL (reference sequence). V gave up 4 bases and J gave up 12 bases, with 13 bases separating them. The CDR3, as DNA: TGTGCCAGCAGCCTAGCGGAATCGGTGCAGTTCTTC. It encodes CASSLAESVQFF.

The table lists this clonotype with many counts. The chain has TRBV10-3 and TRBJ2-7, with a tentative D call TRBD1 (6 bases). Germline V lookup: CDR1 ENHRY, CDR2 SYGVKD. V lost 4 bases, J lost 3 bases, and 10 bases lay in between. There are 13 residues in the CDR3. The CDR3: CAISVIGGYEQYF. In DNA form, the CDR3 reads TGTGCCATCAGTGTTATAGGGGGCTACGAGCAGTACTTC.

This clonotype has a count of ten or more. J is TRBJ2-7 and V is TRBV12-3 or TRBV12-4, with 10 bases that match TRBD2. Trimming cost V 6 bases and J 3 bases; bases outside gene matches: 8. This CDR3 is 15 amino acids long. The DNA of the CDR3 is TGTGCCAGCAGGGGAAGCGGGAGGGCCGGCTACGAGCAGTACTTC. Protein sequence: CASRGSGRAGYEQYF.

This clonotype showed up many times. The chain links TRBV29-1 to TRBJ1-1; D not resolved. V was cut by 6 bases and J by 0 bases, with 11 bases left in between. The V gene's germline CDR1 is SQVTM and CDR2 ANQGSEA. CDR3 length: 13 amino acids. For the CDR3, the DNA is TGCAGCGTGGGCTGGGCTATGAACACTGAAGCTTTCTTT. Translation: CSVGWAMNTEAFF.

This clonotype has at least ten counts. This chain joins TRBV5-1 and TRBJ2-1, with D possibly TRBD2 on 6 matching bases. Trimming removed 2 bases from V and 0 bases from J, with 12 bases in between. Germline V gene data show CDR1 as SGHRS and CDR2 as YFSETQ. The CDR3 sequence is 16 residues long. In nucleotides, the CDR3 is TGCGCCAGCAGCTTAACCGGGAGTTCCTCCTACAATGAGCAGTTCTTC. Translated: CASSLTGSSSYNEQFF. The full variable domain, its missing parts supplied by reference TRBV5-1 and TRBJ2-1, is KAGVTQTPRYLIKTRGQQVTLSCSPISGHRSVSWYQQTPGQGLQFLFEYFSETQRNKGNFPGRFSGRQFSNSRSEMNVSTLELGDSALYLCASSLTGSSSYNEQFFGPGTRLTVL.

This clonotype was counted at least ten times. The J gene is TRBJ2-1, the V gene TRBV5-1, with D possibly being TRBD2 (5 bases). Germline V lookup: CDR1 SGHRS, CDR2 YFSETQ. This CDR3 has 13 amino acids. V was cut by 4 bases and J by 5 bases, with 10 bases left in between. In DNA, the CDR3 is TGCGCCAGCAGCCGGACGACTAACAATGAGCAGTTCTTC. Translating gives CASSRTTNNEQFF.

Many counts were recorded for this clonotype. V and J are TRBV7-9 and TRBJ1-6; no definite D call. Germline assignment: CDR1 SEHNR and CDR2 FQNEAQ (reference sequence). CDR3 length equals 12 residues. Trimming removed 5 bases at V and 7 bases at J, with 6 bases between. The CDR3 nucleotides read TGTGCCAGCAGCCTCATCAATTCACCCCTCCACTTT. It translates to CASSLINSPLHF.

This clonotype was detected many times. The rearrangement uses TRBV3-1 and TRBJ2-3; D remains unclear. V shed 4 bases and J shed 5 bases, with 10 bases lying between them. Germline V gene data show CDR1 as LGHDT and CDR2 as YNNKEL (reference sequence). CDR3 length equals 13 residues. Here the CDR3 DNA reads TGTGCCAGCAGCCGAAAACTTATAGATACGCAGTATTTT. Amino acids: CASSRKLIDTQYF.

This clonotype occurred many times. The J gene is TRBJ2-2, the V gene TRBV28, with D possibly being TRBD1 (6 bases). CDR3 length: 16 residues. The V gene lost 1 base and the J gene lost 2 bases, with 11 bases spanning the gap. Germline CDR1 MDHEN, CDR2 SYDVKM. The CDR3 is CASSLSTGLNTGELFF. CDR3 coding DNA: TGTGCCAGCAGTTTATCAACAGGGCTCAACACCGGGGAGCTGTTTTTT.

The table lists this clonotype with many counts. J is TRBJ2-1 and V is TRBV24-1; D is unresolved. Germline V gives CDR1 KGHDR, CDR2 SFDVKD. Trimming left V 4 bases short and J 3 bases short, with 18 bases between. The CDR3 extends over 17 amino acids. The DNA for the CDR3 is TGTGCCACCAGTGACCCACCGGCGGAGCAGGACTACAATGAGCAGTTCTTC. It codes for CATSDPPAEQDYNEQFF.

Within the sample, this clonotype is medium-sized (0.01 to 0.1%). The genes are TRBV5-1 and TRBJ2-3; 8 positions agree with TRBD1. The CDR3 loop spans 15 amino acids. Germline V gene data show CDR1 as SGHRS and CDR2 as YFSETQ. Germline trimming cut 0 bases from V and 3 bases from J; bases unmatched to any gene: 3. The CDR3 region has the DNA TGCGCCAGCAGCTTGGCCGGGACAGGAACAGATACGCAGTATTTT. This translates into CASSLAGTGTDTQYF. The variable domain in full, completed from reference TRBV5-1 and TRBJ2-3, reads KAGVTQTPRYLIKTRGQQVTLSCSPISGHRSVSWYQQTPGQGLQFLFEYFSETQRNKGNFPGRFSGRQFSNSRSEMNVSTLELGDSALYLCASSLAGTGTDTQYFGPGTRLTVL.

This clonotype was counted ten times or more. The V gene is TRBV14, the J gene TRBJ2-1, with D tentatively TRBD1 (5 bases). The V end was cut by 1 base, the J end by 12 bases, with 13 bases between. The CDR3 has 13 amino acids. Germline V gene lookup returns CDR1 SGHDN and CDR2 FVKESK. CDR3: CASSQVGQGGQFF. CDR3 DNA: TGTGCCAGCAGCCAAGTAGGGCAGGGTGGGCAGTTCTTC.

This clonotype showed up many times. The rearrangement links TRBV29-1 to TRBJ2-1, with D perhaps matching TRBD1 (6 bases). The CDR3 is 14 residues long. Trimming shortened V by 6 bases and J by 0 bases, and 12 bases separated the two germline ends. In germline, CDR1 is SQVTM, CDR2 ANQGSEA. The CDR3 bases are TGCAGCGTGGAAACAGGGATCTCCTACAATGAGCAGTTCTTC. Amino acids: CSVETGISYNEQFF.

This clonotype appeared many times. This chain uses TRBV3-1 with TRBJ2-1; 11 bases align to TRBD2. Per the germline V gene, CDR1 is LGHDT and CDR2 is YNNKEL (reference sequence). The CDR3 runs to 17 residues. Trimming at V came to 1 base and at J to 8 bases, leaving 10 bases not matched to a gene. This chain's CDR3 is CASSQVKTSGSGDEQFF. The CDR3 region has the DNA TGTGCCAGCAGCCAAGTGAAAACTAGCGGGAGTGGGGATGAGCAGTTCTTC.

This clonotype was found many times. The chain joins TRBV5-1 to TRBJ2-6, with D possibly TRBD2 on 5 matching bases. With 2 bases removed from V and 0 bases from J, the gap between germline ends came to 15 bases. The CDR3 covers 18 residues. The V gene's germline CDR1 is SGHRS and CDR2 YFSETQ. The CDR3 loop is CASSFSIPGSSGANVLTF. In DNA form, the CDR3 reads TGCGCCAGCAGCTTCTCAATCCCGGGATCCTCTGGGGCCAACGTCCTGACTTTC.

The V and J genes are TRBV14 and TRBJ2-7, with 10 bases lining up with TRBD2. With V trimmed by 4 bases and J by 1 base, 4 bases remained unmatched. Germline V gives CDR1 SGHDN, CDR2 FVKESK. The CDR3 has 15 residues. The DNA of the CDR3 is TGTGCCAGCAGCCCAGGACTAGCGGTTTCCTACGAGCAGTACTTC. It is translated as CASSPGLAVSYEQYF.

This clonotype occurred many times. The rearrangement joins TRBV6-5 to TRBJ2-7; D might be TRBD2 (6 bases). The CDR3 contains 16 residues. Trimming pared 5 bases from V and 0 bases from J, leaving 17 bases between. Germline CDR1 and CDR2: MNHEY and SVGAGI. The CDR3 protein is CASSTTRAGSSYEQYF. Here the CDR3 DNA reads TGTGCCAGCAGTACTACCCGGGCGGGAAGCTCCTACGAGCAGTACTTC.

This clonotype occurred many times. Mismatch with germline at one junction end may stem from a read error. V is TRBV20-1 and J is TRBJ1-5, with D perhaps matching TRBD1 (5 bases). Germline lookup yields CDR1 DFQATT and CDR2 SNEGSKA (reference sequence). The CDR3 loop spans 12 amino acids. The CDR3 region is CSVRGDNQAQHF. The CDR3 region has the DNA TGCAGTGTTAGGGGAGATAATCAGGCCCAGCATTTT.

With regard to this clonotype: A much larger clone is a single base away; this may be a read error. The CDR3 spells CARSLGLRLEQFF. CDR3 in DNA: TGTGCCAGGAGCCTCGGTCTGCGGCTTGAGCAGTTCTTC. The chain employs TRBV7-9 and TRBJ2-1; D unclear. The CDR3 contains 13 residues. V was trimmed by 9 bases and J by 9 bases, leaving 18 bases between them. The germline CDR1 and CDR2 sequences are SEHNR and FQNEAQ (reference sequence).

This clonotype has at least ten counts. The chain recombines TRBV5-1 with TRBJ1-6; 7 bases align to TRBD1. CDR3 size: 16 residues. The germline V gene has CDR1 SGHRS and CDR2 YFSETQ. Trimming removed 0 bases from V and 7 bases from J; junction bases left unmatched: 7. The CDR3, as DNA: TGCGCCAGCAGCTTGGATCGACAGGGAGGCAATTCACCCCTCCACTTT. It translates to CASSLDRQGGNSPLHF.

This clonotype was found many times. The CDR3 region is CASSLQAGSQETQYF. The CDR3 region has the DNA TGTGCCAGCAGCTTACAGGCAGGCAGCCAAGAGACCCAGTACTTC. This chain joins TRBV7-8 and TRBJ2-5; D gene unclear. The CDR3 is 15 residues long. Germline CDR1 SGHVS, CDR2 FQNEAQ. The ends were cut back, 2 bases at V and 1 base at J, with 11 bases in the middle. Supplemented by reference TRBV7-8 and TRBJ2-5, the full variable domain reads GAGVSQSPRYKVAKRGQDVALRCDPISGHVSLFWYQQALGQGPEFLTYFQNEAQLDKSGLPSDRFFAERPEGSVSTLKIQRTQQEDSAVYLCASSLQAGSQETQYFGPGTRLLVL.

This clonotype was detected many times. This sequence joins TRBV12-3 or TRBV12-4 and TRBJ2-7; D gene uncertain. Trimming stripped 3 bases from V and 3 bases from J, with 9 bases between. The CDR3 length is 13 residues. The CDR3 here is CASSFEAHYEQYF. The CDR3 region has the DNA TGTGCCAGCAGTTTTGAAGCCCACTACGAGCAGTACTTC.

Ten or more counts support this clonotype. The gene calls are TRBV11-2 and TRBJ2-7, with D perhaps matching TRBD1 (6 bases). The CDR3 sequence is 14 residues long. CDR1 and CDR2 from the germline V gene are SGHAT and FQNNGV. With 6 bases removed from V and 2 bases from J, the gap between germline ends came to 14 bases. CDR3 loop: CASRPTGRTYEQYF. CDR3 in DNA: TGTGCCAGCAGACCGACAGGCCGCACCTACGAGCAGTACTTC.

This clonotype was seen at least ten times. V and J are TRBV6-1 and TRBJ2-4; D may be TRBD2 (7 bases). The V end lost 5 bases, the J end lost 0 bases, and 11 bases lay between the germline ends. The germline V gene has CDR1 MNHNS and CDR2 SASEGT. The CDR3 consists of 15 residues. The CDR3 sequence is CASSKGGGAKNIQYF. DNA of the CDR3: TGTGCCAGCAGTAAAGGGGGGGGAGCCAAAAACATTCAGTACTTC.

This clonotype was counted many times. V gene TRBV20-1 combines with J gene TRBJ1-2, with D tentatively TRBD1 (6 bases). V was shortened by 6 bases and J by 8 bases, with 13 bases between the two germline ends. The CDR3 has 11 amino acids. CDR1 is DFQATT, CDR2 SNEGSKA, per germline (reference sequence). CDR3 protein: CSAAGVKGYTF. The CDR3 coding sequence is TGCAGTGCCGCAGGGGTAAAGGGCTACACCTTC.

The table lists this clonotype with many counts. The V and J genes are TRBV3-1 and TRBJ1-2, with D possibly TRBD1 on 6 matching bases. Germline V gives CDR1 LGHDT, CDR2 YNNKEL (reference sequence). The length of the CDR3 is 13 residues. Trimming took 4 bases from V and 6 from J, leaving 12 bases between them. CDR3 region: CASSRAGADGYTF. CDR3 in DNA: TGTGCCAGCAGCCGCGCAGGGGCGGATGGCTACACCTTC.

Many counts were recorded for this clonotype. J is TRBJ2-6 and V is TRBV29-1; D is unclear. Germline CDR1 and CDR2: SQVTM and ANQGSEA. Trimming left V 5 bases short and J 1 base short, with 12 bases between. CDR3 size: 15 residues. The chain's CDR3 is CSVRGLGSGANVLTF. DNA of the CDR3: TGCAGCGTTCGAGGCCTAGGTTCTGGGGCCAACGTCCTGACTTTC.

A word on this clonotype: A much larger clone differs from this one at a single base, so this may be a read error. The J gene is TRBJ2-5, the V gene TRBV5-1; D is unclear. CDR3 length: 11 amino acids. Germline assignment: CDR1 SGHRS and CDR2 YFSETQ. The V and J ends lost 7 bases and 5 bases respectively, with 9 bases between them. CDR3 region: CASRAGETQYF. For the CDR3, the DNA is TGCGCCAGCCGCGCCGGGGAGACCCAGTACTTC.

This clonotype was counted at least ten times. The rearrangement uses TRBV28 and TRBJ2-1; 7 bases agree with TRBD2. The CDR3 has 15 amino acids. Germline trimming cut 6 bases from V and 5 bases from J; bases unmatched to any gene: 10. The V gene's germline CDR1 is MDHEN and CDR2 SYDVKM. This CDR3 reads CASRRGLVEHNEQFF. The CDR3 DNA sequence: TGTGCCAGCAGGCGCGGACTAGTCGAACACAATGAGCAGTTCTTC.